The 7 T cell receptor beta chains listed next were all sequenced from one sample in a study of T cell repertoires in cytomegalovirus infection. Their recognized antigens are unknown. TCRdb called the reads again in MiXCR, with one record for every CDR3 protein. This sample has approximately 1,000,000 distinct CDR3 sequences, with under 40% found just once. The sample was cultured CD8+ T cells from PBMCs, taken from culture after CMV antigen stimulation. The receptor set was obtained from a human donor in good health (CMV status not recorded). Some clones in this sample may be carry-over from other donors' samples.

In the case of this clonotype: A read error may explain this, as a much larger clone is one base away. This chain connects TRBV12-3 or TRBV12-4 to TRBJ2-7, with no clear D. V was shortened by 7 bases and J by 3 bases, with 13 bases between the two germline ends. The CDR3 is 13 amino acids. In nucleotides, the CDR3 is TGTGCCAGCACCACCGATGGCAACTACGAGCAGTACTTC. Translating it yields CASTTDGNYEQYF.

There are a few counts of this clonotype. This rearrangement joins TRBV7-9 to TRBJ1-2; 8 bases agree with TRBD1. The germline V gene has CDR1 SEHNR and CDR2 FQNEAQ (reference sequence). Losses at the gene ends were 1 base for V and 5 bases for J; bases not matched to a gene: 9. This CDR3 is 16 amino acids long. In DNA, the CDR3 is TGTGCCAGCAGCTTAGAAAGGACAGGGCTGAATTATGGCTACACCTTC. Encoded protein: CASSLERTGLNYGYTF.

The chain has TRBV6-5 and TRBJ2-3; 10 bases line up with TRBD2. CDR1 is MNHEY and CDR2 is SVGAGI in the germline V gene. The CDR3 contains 15 residues. Germline trimming cut 6 bases from V and 7 bases from J; bases unmatched to any gene: 10. The CDR3 here is CASRETSGLLYTQYF. The CDR3 DNA reads TGTGCCAGCAGGGAGACTAGCGGGCTTTTGTATACGCAGTATTTT.

This clonotype was seen ten or more times. J is TRBJ1-1 and V is TRBV19, with TRBD1 identical over 7 bases. There are 13 residues in the CDR3. Germline V gene lookup returns CDR1 LNHDA and CDR2 SQIVND (reference sequence). V shed 6 bases, J shed 5 bases, and the junction held 6 bases outside the gene matches. CDR3 nucleotide sequence: TGTGCCAGTAGAGCGACAGGGTTGACTGAAGCTTTCTTT. Translating it yields CASRATGLTEAFF.

The rearrangement links TRBV6-2 or TRBV6-3 to TRBJ2-5, with TRBD2 matching over 13 bases. The CDR3 spans 16 residues. Germline trimming cut 5 bases from V and 5 bases from J; bases unmatched to any gene: 8. The germline gives CDR1 MNHEY, CDR2 SVGEGT. The CDR3 protein is CASSLTGTSGVETQYF. For the CDR3, the DNA is TGTGCCAGCAGTCTAACCGGGACTAGCGGGGTTGAGACCCAGTACTTC.

The rearrangement links TRBV6-6 to TRBJ2-1; TRBD2 matches at 11 bases. The CDR3 consists of 16 residues. The V gene's germline CDR1 is MNHNY and CDR2 SVGAGI (reference sequence). Germline trimming cut 4 bases from V and 8 bases from J; bases unmatched to any gene: 10. CDR3 in amino acids: CASSSTSGVRRDEQFF. The DNA for the CDR3 is TGTGCCAGCAGTTCGACTAGCGGGGTCCGCAGGGATGAGCAGTTCTTC.

This clonotype was seen a handful of times. This sequence joins TRBV6-1 and TRBJ2-7; tentative D call: TRBD2 (6 bases). Trimming left V 7 bases short and J 6 bases short, with 31 bases between. This CDR3 has 18 residues. Germline loops: CDR1 MNHNS, CDR2 SASEGT. CDR3 in amino acids: CASTTDYSRGGQPTEQYF. CDR3 coding DNA: TGTGCCAGCACCACTGATTATTCCCGGGGAGGCCAACCTACCGAGCAGTACTTC.